A single sample is the source of the 5 T cell receptor beta chains below, sequenced in a study of CD4 T cells in relation to SARS-CoV-2 and coronaviruses. CD4+ T cells from unexposed donors were obtained before the COVID-19 pandemic (2011-2018). CD4+ T cells were isolated from the cells after about nine days of culture. Sequenced by immunoSEQ multiplex PCR; TCRdb stores in-frame clones only, minus some. The sample has 25,000 to 30,000 clones, around two thirds seen once. These receptors lack a known antigen. Source material: CD4+ T cells from PBMCs, cultured in vitro. These receptors were taken from a human donor in good health.

Written as DNA, the CDR3 is TGTGCCAGCAGCGTAGGGGACGGTGTGGACACTGAAGCTTTCTTT. It codes for CASSVGDGVDTEAFF. The chain links TRBV9 to TRBJ1-1, with D possibly TRBD1 on 5 matching bases. The V and J ends lost 0 bases and 3 bases respectively, with 12 bases between them. Germline-derived CDR1 and CDR2 are SGDLS and YYNGEE. The CDR3 extends over 15 amino acids.

The V gene is TRBV19, the J gene TRBJ2-1, with 10 nucleotides matching TRBD2. The CDR3 spans 16 residues. Germline V lookup: CDR1 LNHDA, CDR2 SQIVND (reference sequence). V shed 7 bases and J 3 bases; nucleotides not matched to a gene: 9. CDR3 amino acids: CASIPSGSGFYNEQFF. The CDR3 DNA follows: TGTGCCAGTATTCCTAGCGGGAGTGGATTCTACAATGAGCAGTTCTTC.

This clone has only a few counts. The V and J genes are TRBV10-3 and TRBJ1-5; D not certain. The CDR3 has 16 residues. The germline V gene has CDR1 ENHRY and CDR2 SYGVKD. The germline V and J ends were trimmed by 0 bases and 0 bases, with 9 bases remaining between them. CDR3 sequence: CAISESGRGSNQPQHF. CDR3 DNA sequence: TGTGCCATCAGTGAGTCGGGGAGAGGTAGCAATCAGCCCCAGCATTTT.

The chain is built from TRBV6-5 and TRBJ1-3; TRBD1 might be the D (5 bases). Trimming took 2 bases from V and 0 from J, leaving 8 bases between them. Germline V gene sequence: CDR1 MNHEY, CDR2 SVGAGI. This CDR3 spans 15 amino acids. The CDR3 sequence is CASSYGGDSGNTIYF. CDR3 in DNA: TGTGCCAGCAGTTACGGAGGGGACTCTGGAAACACCATATATTTT.

The rearrangement joins TRBV5-1 to TRBJ2-7, with D unclear. V lost 0 bases and J lost 3, with 10 bases in between. Germline V gene sequence: CDR1 SGHRS, CDR2 YFSETQ. CDR3 length: 14 residues. CDR3 region: CASSLGWENYEQYF. Written as DNA, the CDR3 is TGCGCCAGCAGCTTGGGGTGGGAAAACTACGAGCAGTACTTC.